The 12 T cell receptor beta chains below all came from one sample that was sequenced in a study of T cells in Graves' hyperthyroidism and ophthalmopathy. Amplification targeted TCR beta CDR3 regions from RNA transcripts. HTBI primers were employed in a first-round RT-PCR of the TCR CDR3. TCRdb re-derived calls from the multiplex PCR reads in MiXCR, one entry per CDR3 protein. Of just under 750,000 distinct CDR3 sequences detected, about a third appear once; the ten largest clones hold approximately 31%. The sequenced sample was blood. The receptors derive from a woman aged 40 to 50 with Graves' hyperthyroidism.

The V call is TRBV7-9, the J call TRBJ2-3; the D gene is possibly TRBD2 (6 bases). The CDR3 runs to 12 residues. V was trimmed by 6 bases and J by 5 bases, leaving 9 bases between them. CDR1 SEHNR and CDR2 FQNEAQ come from the germline V gene (reference sequence). CDR3 coding DNA: TGTGCCAGCAGTTGGGAGGTAGATACGCAGTATTTT. It translates to CASSWEVDTQYF. The full variable domain, completed using reference TRBV7-9 and TRBJ2-3, is DTGVSQNPRHKITKRGQNVTFRCDPISEHNRLYWYRQTLGQGPEFLTYFQNEAQLEKSRLLSDRFSAERPKGSFSTLEIQRTEQGDSAMYLCASSWEVDTQYFGPGTRLTVL.

The chain uses TRBV10-3 and TRBJ1-1, with a weak D call TRBD1 (6 bases). In germline, CDR1 is ENHRY, CDR2 SYGVKD. CDR3 length equals 16 residues. Between the trimmed V and J ends, which lost 0 bases and 4 bases, there was a span of 15 bases. CDR3 sequence (DNA): TGTGCCATCAGTGAGTCGAGGCAGGGGTCGAGCACTGAAGCTTTCTTT. Encoded protein: CAISESRQGSSTEAFF.

This clonotype was seen repeatedly, ten times or more. The chain employs TRBV7-2 and TRBJ2-5, with D possibly being TRBD1 (5 bases). The CDR3 has 13 residues. The germline CDR1 and CDR2 sequences are SGHTA and FQGNSA. Trimming pared 5 bases from V and 14 bases from J, leaving 21 bases between. The CDR3 region is CASSLDDRRMGYF. The CDR3 DNA reads as TGTGCCAGCAGCCTAGACGACAGAAGAATGGGTTACTTC. Full variable domain (missing parts from reference TRBV7-2 and TRBJ2-5): GAGVSQSPSNKVTEKGKDVELRCDPISGHTALYWYRQSLGQGLEFLIYFQGNSAPDKSGLPSDRFSAERTGGSVSTLTIQRTQQEDSAVYLCASSLDDRRMGYFGPGTRLLVL.

This clonotype showed up many times. The genes are TRBV7-2 and TRBJ1-5, with D possibly TRBD1 on 6 matching bases. This CDR3 has 17 amino acids. Germline V gene data show CDR1 as SGHTA and CDR2 as FQGNSA. V was cut by 1 base and J by 0 bases, with 13 bases left in between. The CDR3: CASSLVSGAYSNQPQHF. The CDR3 DNA reads as TGTGCCAGCAGCTTAGTTTCAGGGGCTTATAGCAATCAGCCCCAGCATTTT.

At least ten counts were recorded for this clonotype. The chain is built from TRBV20-1 and TRBJ1-2, with TRBD1 as a possible D gene (5 bases). V gave up 5 bases and J gave up 8 bases, with 15 bases separating them. The length of the CDR3 is 12 residues. Germline V CDR1 and CDR2: DFQATT, SNEGSKA (reference sequence). The CDR3, as DNA: TGCAGTGCTGGAGGAAGGGGCTACGGCTACACCTTC. Its protein product is CSAGGRGYGYTF.

The table lists this clonotype with many counts. This chain connects TRBV29-1 to TRBJ2-7; D might be TRBD1 (5 bases). Germline V CDR1 and CDR2: SQVTM, ANQGSEA. The V and J ends lost 4 bases and 6 bases respectively, with 16 bases between them. This CDR3 has 13 residues. DNA for the CDR3: TGCAGCGTTGGACAACGGCAGGGTGGCGAGCAGTACTTC. The encoded protein is CSVGQRQGGEQYF.

This clonotype was counted many times. The genes are TRBV20-1 and TRBJ1-2, with 8 bases that match TRBD1. V was pared by 3 bases and J by 8 bases, with 5 bases of the junction left unmatched. Per germline, CDR1 DFQATT and CDR2 SNEGSKA (reference sequence). CDR3 length equals 12 residues. CDR3 DNA: TGCAGTGCTAGCGAGACAGGGGCCGGCTACACCTTC. Translation: CSASETGAGYTF.

The chain has TRBV15 and TRBJ1-1, with D possibly TRBD1 on 6 matching bases. CDR1 and CDR2 (germline): LNHNV, YYDKDF (reference sequence). V gave up 3 bases and J gave up 0 bases, with 14 bases separating them. This CDR3 has 16 residues. Here the CDR3 DNA reads TGTGCCACCAGCAGCGCCTCAACAGGGCTGAACACTGAAGCTTTCTTT. Translation: CATSSASTGLNTEAFF.

The chain uses TRBV6-2 or TRBV6-3 and TRBJ1-1; possibly TRBD1 for D (5 bases). The ends were cut back, 10 bases at V and 4 bases at J, with 16 bases in the middle. CDR3 size: 13 residues. In germline, CDR1 is MNHEY, CDR2 SVGEGT. The DNA of the CDR3 is TGTGCCACCACCCCCGACAGTTCCACTGAAGCTTTCTTT. Amino acid sequence: CATTPDSSTEAFF.

The chain recombines TRBV7-2 with TRBJ1-2, with TRBD1 identical over 12 bases. This CDR3 has 16 residues. Germline V gene data show CDR1 as SGHTA and CDR2 as FQGNSA. After removal of 4 bases from V and 6 bases from J, the junction contained 9 bases not matched to a gene. DNA of the CDR3: TGTGCCAGCAGCTACCGGGGACAGGGGGCAGGAAATGGCTACACCTTC. This translates into CASSYRGQGAGNGYTF.

This clonotype was observed at least ten times. This sequence joins TRBV7-9 and TRBJ1-1; the D is unclear. V was pared by 6 bases and J by 1 base, with 6 bases between. This CDR3 region has 12 residues. Germline CDR1 is SEHNR and CDR2 is FQNEAQ (reference sequence). CDR3: CASRVWNTEAFF. Written as DNA, the CDR3 is TGTGCCAGCAGGGTATGGAACACTGAAGCTTTCTTT.

The chain joins TRBV20-1 to TRBJ1-5; possibly TRBD1 for D (5 bases). V was shortened by 1 base and J by 9 bases, with 7 bases between the two germline ends. Germline V gene lookup returns CDR1 DFQATT and CDR2 SNEGSKA (reference sequence). The CDR3 sequence is 11 residues long. The CDR3 DNA reads as TGCAGTGCTAGAGGACAGACGCCCCAGCATTTT. It specifies CSARGQTPQHF.